This T cell receptor (beta chain) originates from a study of CXCR3-negative and CXCR3-positive naive CD8 T cells. About the study: A total of about 140 million TRB reads was generated, with about 1.5 +/- 0.3 million per library. Study findings and constraints: Diversity proved comparably high across both naive subsets and much lower in memory CD8+ cells. Greater hydrophobicity was found in TRB CDR3s of CXCR3-positive naive cells than of CXCR3-negative naive cells. TCR strength was inferred from TRB CDR3 properties, while surface CD5 was comparable between naive subsets.

The CDR3 contains 15 residues. Germline CDR1 DFQATT, CDR2 SNEGSKA (reference sequence). Remarks on this clonotype: Its antigen is as yet unknown.

Naive CD8+ T cells were CD45RO-CCR7+CD27+CD95-. Libraries of TRB cDNA were made by 5' RACE and carried UMIs. From its re-call of the 5' RACE reads, TCRdb lists each CDR3 protein once, without DNA. This sample contains about 57,000 distinct CDR3 sequences. The V and J genes are TRBV20-1 and TRBJ1-2; TCRdb designates TRBD1, a call that cannot be tested without DNA. The sequence was collected from a human donor in good health. Some clones in this sample may be carry-over from other donors' samples. Input material: naive CXCR3+ CD8+ T cells from blood. Subset: CD45RO-CCR7+CD27+CD95- naive CD8+ T cells expressing CXCR3 (TNR3+). The CDR3 sequence: CSASDLSSDNYGYTF.